The clone carrying this T cell receptor beta chain was recorded only once. The antigen remains undetermined. The data were obtained in a study of cytomegalovirus exposure and HLA in healthy donors. Study results and caveats: A cluster of highly shared sequence variants was likely a sequencing artifact. In a later analysis, donors in an Asian-associated ancestry cluster reportedly had fewer N-insertions in productive TCRs than the cohort mean.

From germline, CDR1 is SGHRS and CDR2 YFSETQ. The CDR3 has 12 amino acids. PCR amplification relied on 60 Vbeta primers (plus 13 Jbeta primers). Repertoires were generated with immunoSEQ multiplex PCR, while TCRdb's copy carries only in-frame clones and drops some. The sample carries some 100,000 clones, roughly 77% recorded once. The chain combines TRBV5-1 with TRBJ2-5, with D unresolved. The DNA end lines up better with TRBJ2-7; the J call may be wrong. What was sequenced was PBMCs. This receptor was taken from a man aged 50-60 years in good health and CMV-seropositive. In DNA form, the CDR3 reads TGCGCCAGCAGCCCGAACCAATACGAGCAGTACTTC. Translating gives CASSPNQYEQYF.